The 11 T cell receptor beta chains reported below all come from one sample, sequenced in a study of blood T cell repertoires in COVID-19. TCRdb's copy holds only in-frame clones and misses some; the assay was immunoSEQ multiplex PCR. The table has some 100,000 clones, around 89% seen once. Sequenced input: peripheral blood. These receptors originate from a woman over 75 with active COVID-19.

This clone was seen just once. V is TRBV15 and J is TRBJ2-4, with D tentatively TRBD2 (5 bases). Trimming cost V 0 bases and J 6 bases, with 6 bases left between them. Germline CDR1 is LNHNV and CDR2 is YYDKDF (reference sequence). The CDR3 extends over 13 amino acids. The CDR3: CATSRDRGNIQYF. CDR3 nucleotides: TGTGCCACCAGCAGAGACCGGGGAAACATTCAGTACTTC.

V and J are TRBV2 and TRBJ1-2; 9 positions agree with TRBD1. Trimming at V came to 0 bases and at J to 5 bases, leaving 4 bases not matched to a gene. From germline, CDR1 is SNHLY and CDR2 FYNNEI. The CDR3 contains 15 residues. CDR3 in amino acids: CASSEAWTGDYGYTF. The CDR3 nucleotides are TGTGCCAGCAGTGAAGCCTGGACAGGGGATTATGGCTACACCTTC.

The chain carries TRBV24-1 and TRBJ2-4; TRBD1 might be the D (6 bases). CDR1 and CDR2 (germline): KGHDR, SFDVKD. The CDR3 totals 16 residues. Trimming pared 4 bases from V and 2 bases from J, leaving 14 bases between. The CDR3 DNA follows: TGTGCCACCAGTGAGTCAGGGGATTTGACCAAAAACATTCAGTACTTC. Translation: CATSESGDLTKNIQYF.

The J gene is TRBJ1-1, the V gene TRBV30, with D perhaps matching TRBD1 (6 bases). The germline V gene has CDR1 GTSNPN and CDR2 SVGIG (reference sequence). The length of the CDR3 is 13 residues. Trimming took off 4 bases at V and 3 bases at J, with 12 bases between the two ends. CDR3 region: CAWKGGADTEAFF. CDR3 bases: TGTGCCTGGAAAGGGGGGGCGGACACTGAAGCTTTCTTT.

In DNA, the CDR3 is TGTGCCAGCAGCCCGAGGGAGACCCAGTACTTC. It is translated as CASSPRETQYF. This rearrangement joins TRBV7-2 to TRBJ2-5; D gene ambiguous. V was trimmed by 5 bases and J by 5 bases, leaving 6 bases between them. Germline CDR1 is SGHTA and CDR2 is FQGNSA. The length of the CDR3 is 11 residues.

This clone came up once. The V and J genes are TRBV5-1 and TRBJ1-2, with no clear D. Deletions cut 4 bases from V and 8 bases from J, with 12 bases between. This CDR3 contains 12 residues. The germline V gene has CDR1 SGHRS and CDR2 YFSETQ. Here the CDR3 DNA reads TGCGCCAGCAGCGTAGACACATACGGCTACACCTTC. It translates to CASSVDTYGYTF.

The chain uses TRBV9 and TRBJ2-4; D perhaps matches TRBD2 (5 bases). The germline gives CDR1 SGDLS, CDR2 YYNGEE. This CDR3 spans 21 amino acids. The germline V and J ends were trimmed by 0 bases and 2 bases, with 27 bases remaining between them. CDR3 region: CASSVDARWGATTLTKNIQYF. In DNA, the CDR3 is TGTGCCAGCAGCGTAGATGCTCGGTGGGGAGCGACTACGCTGACCAAAAACATTCAGTACTTC.

As DNA, the CDR3 is TGTGCCACCAGCAGAGTACAGTACGAGCCCCAGCATTTT. Its protein is CATSRVQYEPQHF. The chain links TRBV15 to TRBJ1-5; D call uncertain. This CDR3 is built from 13 residues. The germline V gene has CDR1 LNHNV and CDR2 YYDKDF (reference sequence). The V and J ends lost 1 base and 8 bases respectively, with 9 bases between them.

This clone is a singleton in its sample. This chain connects TRBV7-7 to TRBJ2-1; 12 nucleotides line up with TRBD2. Germline trimming cut 2 bases from V and 10 bases from J; bases unmatched to any gene: 6. The CDR3 runs 15 residues. Germline V gene data show CDR1 as SSHAT and CDR2 as FNYEAQ (reference sequence). The CDR3 sequence is CASSLLAGGLREQFF. The CDR3, as DNA: TGTGCCAGCAGCTTACTAGCGGGAGGGCTTAGGGAGCAGTTCTTC. The whole variable domain, remainder taken from reference TRBV7-7 and TRBJ2-1, is GAGVSQSPRYKVTKRGQDVTLRCDPISSHATLYWYQQALGQGPEFLTYFNYEAQPDKSGLPSDRFSAERPEGSISTLTIQRTEQRDSAMYRCASSLLAGGLREQFFGPGTRLTVL.

The CDR3 DNA follows: TGCGCCAGCAGCCAAGAACTAGACAGGGGAAATGAAAAACTGTTTTTT. The encoded protein is CASSQELDRGNEKLFF. J is TRBJ1-4 and V is TRBV4-1; 8 positions match TRBD1. Germline CDR1 and CDR2: MGHRA and YSYEKL. The length of the CDR3 is 16 residues. V was clipped by 0 bases and J by 5 bases; unmatched bases: 5.

The V and J genes are TRBV14 and TRBJ2-5; the match to TRBD1 covers 10 bases. Germline V lookup: CDR1 SGHDN, CDR2 FVKESK. The CDR3 has 15 amino acids. V was pared by 3 bases and J by 11 bases, with 12 bases of the junction left unmatched. In DNA, the CDR3 is TGTGCCAGCAGCCAGGTGGGACAGGGGAAGAGAGGACAGTACTTC. Protein sequence: CASSQVGQGKRGQYF.